Listed here is a single TCR beta chain. The antigen is not known. This record belongs to a study of shared clonotypes between healthy human individuals. Broader study findings: With four donors compared, approximately 5.5% of naive CD4 clonotypes were shared.

Data came from immunoSEQ multiplex PCR; TCRdb stores just in-frame clones and leaves some out. The profile covers a few hundred thousand clones, with around 97% appearing a single time and approximately 0.057% taken by the ten largest. Germline-derived CDR1 and CDR2 are SGDLS and YYNGEE. The CDR3 is 16 residues long. After removal of 4 bases from V and 0 bases from J, the junction contained 3 bases not matched to a gene. This chain links TRBV9 with TRBJ2-2; 10 nucleotides line up with TRBD1. The sequenced material came from naive CD4+ T cells sorted from blood. Described subset: CD45RA+ positively selected. The TCR originated in a woman aged 25 to 39 in good health. The CDR3 DNA sequence: TGTGCCAGCAGCTCCGGGACAGGGGCGAACACCGGGGAGCTGTTTTTT. It translates to CASSSGTGANTGELFF.